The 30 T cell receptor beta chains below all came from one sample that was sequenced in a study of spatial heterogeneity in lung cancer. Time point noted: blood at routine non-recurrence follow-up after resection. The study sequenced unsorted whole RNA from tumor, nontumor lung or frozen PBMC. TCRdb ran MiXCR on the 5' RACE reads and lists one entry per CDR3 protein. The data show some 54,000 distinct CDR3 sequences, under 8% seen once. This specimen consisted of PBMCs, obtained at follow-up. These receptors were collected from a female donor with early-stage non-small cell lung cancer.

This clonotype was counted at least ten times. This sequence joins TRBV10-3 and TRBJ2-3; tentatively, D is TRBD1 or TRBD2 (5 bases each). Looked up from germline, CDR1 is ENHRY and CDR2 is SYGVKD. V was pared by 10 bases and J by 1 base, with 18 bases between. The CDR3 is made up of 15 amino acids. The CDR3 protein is CATYQGVGGTDTQYF. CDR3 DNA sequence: TGTGCCACATATCAAGGGGTCGGGGGCACAGATACGCAGTATTTT.

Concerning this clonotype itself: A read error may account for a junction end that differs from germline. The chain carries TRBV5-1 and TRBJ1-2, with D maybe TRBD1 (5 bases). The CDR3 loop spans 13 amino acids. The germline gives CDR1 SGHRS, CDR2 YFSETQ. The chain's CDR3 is CTSSPTESYGYTF. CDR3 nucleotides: TGCACCAGCAGCCCGACAGAGTCCTATGGCTACACCTTC. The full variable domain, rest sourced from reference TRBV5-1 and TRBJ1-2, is KAGVTQTPRYLIKTRGQQVTLSCSPISGHRSVSWYQQTPGQGLQFLFEYFSETQRNKGNFPGRFSGRQFSNSRSEMNVSTLELGDSALYLCTSSPTESYGYTFGSGTRLTVV.

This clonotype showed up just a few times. The CDR3 spells CASSFQRGAFYYEQYF. The CDR3 DNA sequence: TGTGCCAGCAGCTTCCAGCGGGGGGCCTTTTACTACGAGCAGTACTTC. V gene TRBV11-2 combines with J gene TRBJ2-7, with 9 bases that match TRBD2. Per germline, CDR1 SGHAT and CDR2 FQNNGV. CDR3 length: 16 amino acids. V trimming: 3 bases; J trimming: 3 bases; junction bases outside the gene matches: 9. The entire variable domain, with the rest obtained from reference TRBV11-2 and TRBJ2-7, is as follows: EAGVAQSPRYKIIEKRQSVAFWCNPISGHATLYWYQQILGQGPKLLIQFQNNGVVDDSQLPKDRFSAERLKGVDSTLKIQPAKLEDSAVYLCASSFQRGAFYYEQYFGPGTRLTVT.

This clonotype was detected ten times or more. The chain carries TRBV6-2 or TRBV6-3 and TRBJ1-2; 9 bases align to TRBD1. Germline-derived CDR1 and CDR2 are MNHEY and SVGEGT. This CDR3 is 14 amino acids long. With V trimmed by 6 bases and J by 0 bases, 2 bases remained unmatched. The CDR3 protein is CASRGTGSNYGYTF. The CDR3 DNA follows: TGTGCCAGCAGAGGGACAGGGTCTAACTATGGCTACACCTTC.

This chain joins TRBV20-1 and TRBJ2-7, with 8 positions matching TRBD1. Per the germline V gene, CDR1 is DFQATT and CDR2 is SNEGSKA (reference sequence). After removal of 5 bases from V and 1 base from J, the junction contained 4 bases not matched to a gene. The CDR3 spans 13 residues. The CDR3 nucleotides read TGCAGTGCTGGGAACAGGGGGTCCTACGAGCAGTACTTC. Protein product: CSAGNRGSYEQYF.

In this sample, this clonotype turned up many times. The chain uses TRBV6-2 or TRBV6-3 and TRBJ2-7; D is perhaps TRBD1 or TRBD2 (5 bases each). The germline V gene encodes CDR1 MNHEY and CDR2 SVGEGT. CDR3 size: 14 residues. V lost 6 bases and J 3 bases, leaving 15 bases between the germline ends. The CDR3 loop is CASRRDRYDYEQYF. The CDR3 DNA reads TGTGCCAGCAGACGGGACCGATATGACTACGAGCAGTACTTC.

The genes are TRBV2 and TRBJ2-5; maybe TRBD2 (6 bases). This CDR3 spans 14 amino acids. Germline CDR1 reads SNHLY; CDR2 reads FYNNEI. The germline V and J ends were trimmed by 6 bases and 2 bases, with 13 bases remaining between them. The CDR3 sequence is CASRDWGVQETQYF. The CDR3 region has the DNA TGTGCCAGCAGAGACTGGGGGGTACAAGAGACCCAGTACTTC.

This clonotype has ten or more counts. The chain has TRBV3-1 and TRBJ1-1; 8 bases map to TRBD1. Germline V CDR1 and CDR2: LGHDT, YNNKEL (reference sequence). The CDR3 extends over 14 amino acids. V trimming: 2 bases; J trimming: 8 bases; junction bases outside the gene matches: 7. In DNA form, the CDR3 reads TGTGCCAGCAGCCAAAATTCCCACAGGGGGGAAGCTTTCTTT. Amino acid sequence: CASSQNSHRGEAFF.

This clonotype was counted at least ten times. Here the CDR3 DNA reads TGTGCCAGCAGCTTAGGTTATAATTCACCCCTCCACTTT. Translating gives CASSLGYNSPLHF. The chain recombines TRBV7-2 with TRBJ1-6; D is undetermined. Germline loops: CDR1 SGHTA, CDR2 FQGNSA. This CDR3 has 13 amino acids. Trimming shortened V by 1 base and J by 4 bases, and 2 bases separated the two germline ends.

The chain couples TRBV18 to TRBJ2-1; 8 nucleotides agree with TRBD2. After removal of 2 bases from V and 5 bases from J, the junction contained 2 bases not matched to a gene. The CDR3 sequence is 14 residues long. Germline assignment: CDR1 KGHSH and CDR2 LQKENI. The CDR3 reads CASSPAGGNNEQFF. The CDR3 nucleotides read TGTGCCAGCTCACCAGCGGGGGGAAACAATGAGCAGTTCTTC.

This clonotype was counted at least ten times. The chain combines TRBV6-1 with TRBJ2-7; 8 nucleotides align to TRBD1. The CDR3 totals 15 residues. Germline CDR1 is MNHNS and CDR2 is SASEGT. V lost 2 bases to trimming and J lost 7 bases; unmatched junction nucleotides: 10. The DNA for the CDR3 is TGTGCCAGCAGTGAACCGGGCAGGGGGCCGGGGGAGCAGTACTTC. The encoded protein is CASSEPGRGPGEQYF.

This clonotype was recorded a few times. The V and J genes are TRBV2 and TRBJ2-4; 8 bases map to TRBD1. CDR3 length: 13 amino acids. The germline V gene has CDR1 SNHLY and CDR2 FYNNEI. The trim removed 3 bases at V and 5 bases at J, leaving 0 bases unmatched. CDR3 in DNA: TGTGCCAGCAGTGACAGGGGGCAAAACATTCAGTACTTC. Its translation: CASSDRGQNIQYF.

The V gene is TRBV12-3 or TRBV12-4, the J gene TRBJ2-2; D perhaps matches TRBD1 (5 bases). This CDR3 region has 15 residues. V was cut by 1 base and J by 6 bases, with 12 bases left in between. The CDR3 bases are TGTGCCAGCAGTTTAGTCGCCTCAGGGTCCGGGGAGCTGTTTTTT. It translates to CASSLVASGSGELFF.

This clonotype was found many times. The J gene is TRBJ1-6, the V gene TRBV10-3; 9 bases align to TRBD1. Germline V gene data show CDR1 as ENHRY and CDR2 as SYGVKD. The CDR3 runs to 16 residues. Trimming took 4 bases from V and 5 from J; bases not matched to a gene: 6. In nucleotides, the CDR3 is TGTGCCATCAGTGTCGGACAGGGGTTCGATAATTCACCCCTCCACTTT. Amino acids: CAISVGQGFDNSPLHF.

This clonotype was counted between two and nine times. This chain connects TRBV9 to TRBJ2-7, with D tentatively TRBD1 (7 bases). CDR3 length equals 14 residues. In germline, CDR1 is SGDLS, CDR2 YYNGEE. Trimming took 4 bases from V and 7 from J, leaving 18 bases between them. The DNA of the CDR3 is TGTGCCAGCAGCCAGGAGGGGGCATCGGGTGAGCAGTACTTC. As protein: CASSQEGASGEQYF.

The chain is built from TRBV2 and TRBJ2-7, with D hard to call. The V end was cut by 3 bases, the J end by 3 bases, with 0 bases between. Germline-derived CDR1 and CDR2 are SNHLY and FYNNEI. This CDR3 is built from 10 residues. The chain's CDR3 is CASSDYEQYF. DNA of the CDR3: TGTGCCAGCAGTGACTACGAGCAGTACTTC.

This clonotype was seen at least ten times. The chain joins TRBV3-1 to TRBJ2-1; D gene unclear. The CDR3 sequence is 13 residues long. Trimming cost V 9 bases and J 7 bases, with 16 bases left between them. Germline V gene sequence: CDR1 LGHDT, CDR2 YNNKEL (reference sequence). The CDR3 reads CASHSQARNEQFF. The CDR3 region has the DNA TGTGCCAGTCACTCCCAAGCGCGAAATGAGCAGTTCTTC.

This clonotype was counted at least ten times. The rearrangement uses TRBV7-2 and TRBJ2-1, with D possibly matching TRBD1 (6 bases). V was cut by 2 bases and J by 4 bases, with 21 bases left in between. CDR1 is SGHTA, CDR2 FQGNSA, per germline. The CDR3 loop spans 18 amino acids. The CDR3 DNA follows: TGTGCCAGCAGCTTATACCCGCAGGGGTCGAAATTGTACAATGAGCAGTTCTTC. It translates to CASSLYPQGSKLYNEQFF.

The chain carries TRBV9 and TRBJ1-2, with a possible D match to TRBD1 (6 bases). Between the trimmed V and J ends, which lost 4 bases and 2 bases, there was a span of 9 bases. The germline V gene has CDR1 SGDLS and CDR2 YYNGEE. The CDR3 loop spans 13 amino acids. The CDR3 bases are TGTGCCAGCAGCCCCGACAGGAACTATGGCTACACCTTC. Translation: CASSPDRNYGYTF.

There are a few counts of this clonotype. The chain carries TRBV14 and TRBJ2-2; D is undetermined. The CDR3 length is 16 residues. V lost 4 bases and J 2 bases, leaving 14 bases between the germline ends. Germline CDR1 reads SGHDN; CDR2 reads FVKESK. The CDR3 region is CASSRLGPDNTGELFF. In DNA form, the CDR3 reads TGTGCCAGCAGCCGCTTAGGACCTGATAACACCGGGGAGCTGTTTTTT.

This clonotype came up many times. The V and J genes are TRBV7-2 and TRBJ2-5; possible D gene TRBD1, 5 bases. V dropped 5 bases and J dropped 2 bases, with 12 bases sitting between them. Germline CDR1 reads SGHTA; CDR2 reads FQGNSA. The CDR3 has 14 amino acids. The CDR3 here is CASSPRTRQETQYF. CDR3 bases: TGTGCCAGCAGCCCCCGGACAAGACAAGAGACCCAGTACTTC.

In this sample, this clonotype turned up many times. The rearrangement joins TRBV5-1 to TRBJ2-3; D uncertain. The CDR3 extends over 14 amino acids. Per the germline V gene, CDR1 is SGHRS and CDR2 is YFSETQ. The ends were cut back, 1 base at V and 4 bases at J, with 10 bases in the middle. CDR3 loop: CASSLTRPPDTQYF. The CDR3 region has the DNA TGCGCCAGCAGCTTGACCCGACCGCCAGATACGCAGTATTTT.

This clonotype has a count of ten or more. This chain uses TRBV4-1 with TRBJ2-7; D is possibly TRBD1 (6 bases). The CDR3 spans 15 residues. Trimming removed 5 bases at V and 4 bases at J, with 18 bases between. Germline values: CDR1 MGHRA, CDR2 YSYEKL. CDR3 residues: CASSWPAQGFYEQYF. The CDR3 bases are TGCGCCAGCAGCTGGCCGGCACAGGGTTTTTACGAGCAGTACTTC.

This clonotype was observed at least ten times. CDR3 bases: TGTGCCACCAGTGATTTAGGGGTAACGAACAATGAGCAGTTCTTC. Translating gives CATSDLGVTNNEQFF. The chain employs TRBV24-1 and TRBJ2-1, with D possibly matching TRBD1 (5 bases). The V gene's germline CDR1 is KGHDR and CDR2 SFDVKD. The CDR3 is 15 amino acids. The germline V and J ends were trimmed by 1 base and 5 bases, with 11 bases remaining between them.

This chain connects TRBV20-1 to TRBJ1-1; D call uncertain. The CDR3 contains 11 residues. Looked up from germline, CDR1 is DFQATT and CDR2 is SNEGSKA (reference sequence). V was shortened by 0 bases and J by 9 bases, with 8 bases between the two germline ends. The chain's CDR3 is CSARDSPQAFF. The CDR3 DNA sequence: TGCAGTGCTAGAGATAGCCCCCAAGCTTTCTTT.

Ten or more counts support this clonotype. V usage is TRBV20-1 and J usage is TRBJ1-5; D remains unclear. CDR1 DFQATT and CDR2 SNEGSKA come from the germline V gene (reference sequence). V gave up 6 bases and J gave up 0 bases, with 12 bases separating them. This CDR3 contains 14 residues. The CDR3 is CSARMGNSNQPQHF. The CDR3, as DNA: TGCAGTGCCAGGATGGGAAATAGCAATCAGCCCCAGCATTTT.

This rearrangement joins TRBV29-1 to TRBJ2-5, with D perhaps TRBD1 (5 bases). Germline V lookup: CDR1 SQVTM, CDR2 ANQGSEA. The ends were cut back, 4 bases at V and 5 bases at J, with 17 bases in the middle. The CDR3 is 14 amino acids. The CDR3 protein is CSVVTGATWETQYF. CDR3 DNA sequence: TGCAGCGTTGTTACAGGAGCGACCTGGGAGACCCAGTACTTC.

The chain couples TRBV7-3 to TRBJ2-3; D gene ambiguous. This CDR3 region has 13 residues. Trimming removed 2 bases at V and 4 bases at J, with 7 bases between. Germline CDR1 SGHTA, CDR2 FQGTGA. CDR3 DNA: TGTGCCAGCAGCTTAGGGGTAGCAGATACGCAGTATTTT. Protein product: CASSLGVADTQYF. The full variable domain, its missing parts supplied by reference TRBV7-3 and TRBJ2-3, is GAGVSQTPSNKVTEKGKYVELRCDPISGHTALYWYRQSLGQGPEFLIYFQGTGAADDSGLPNDRFFAVRPEGSVSTLKIQRTERGDSAVYLCASSLGVADTQYFGPGTRLTVL.

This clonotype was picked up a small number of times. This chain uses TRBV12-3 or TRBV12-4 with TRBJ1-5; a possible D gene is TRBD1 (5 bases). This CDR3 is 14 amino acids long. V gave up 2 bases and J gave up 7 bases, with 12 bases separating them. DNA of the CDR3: TGTGCCAGCAGTTTAATATCAGGGAGGCAGCCCCAGCATTTT. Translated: CASSLISGRQPQHF.

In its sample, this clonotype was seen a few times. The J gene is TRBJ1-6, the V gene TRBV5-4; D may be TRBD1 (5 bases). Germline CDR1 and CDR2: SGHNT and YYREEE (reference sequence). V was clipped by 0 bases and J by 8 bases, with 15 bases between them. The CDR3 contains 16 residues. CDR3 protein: CASSLDGASRDSPLHF. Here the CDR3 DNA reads TGTGCCAGCAGCTTGGATGGGGCCTCCAGGGATTCACCCCTCCACTTT.